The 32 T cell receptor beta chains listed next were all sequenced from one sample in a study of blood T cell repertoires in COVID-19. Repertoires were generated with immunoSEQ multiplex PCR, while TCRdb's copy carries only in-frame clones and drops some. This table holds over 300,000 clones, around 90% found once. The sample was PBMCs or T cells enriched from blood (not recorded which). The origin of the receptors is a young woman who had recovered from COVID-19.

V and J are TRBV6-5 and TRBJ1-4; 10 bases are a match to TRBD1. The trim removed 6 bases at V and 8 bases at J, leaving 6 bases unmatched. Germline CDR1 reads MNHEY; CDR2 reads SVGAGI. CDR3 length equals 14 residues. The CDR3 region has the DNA TGTGCCAGCAGAGGGACGACAGGGGGCGAAAAACTGTTTTTT. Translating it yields CASRGTTGGEKLFF.

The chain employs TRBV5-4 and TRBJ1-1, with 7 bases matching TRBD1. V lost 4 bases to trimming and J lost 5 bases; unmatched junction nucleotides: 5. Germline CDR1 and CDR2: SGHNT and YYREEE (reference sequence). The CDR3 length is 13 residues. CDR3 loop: CASSTDRLTEAFF. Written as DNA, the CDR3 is TGTGCCAGCAGCACGGACAGGTTAACTGAAGCTTTCTTT.

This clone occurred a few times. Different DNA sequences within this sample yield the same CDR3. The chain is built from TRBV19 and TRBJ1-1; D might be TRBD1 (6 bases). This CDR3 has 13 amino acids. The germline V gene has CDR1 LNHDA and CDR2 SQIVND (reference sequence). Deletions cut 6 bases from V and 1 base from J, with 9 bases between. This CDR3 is CASSTQGNTEAFF. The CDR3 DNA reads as TGTGCCAGTAGCACACAGGGGAACACTGAAGCTTTCTTT.

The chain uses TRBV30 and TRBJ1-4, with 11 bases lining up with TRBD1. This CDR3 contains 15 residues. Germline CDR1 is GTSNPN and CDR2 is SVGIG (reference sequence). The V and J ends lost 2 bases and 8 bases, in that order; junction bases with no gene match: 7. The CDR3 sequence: CAWSIGQGAKEKLFF. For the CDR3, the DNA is TGTGCCTGGAGTATCGGACAGGGGGCAAAGGAAAAACTGTTTTTT.

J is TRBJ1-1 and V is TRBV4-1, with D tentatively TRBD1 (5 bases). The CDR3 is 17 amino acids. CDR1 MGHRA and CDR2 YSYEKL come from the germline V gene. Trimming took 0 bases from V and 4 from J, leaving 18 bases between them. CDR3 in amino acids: CASSQDLPGLMSTEAFF. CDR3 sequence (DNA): TGCGCCAGCAGCCAAGATCTACCAGGGCTAATGAGCACTGAAGCTTTCTTT.

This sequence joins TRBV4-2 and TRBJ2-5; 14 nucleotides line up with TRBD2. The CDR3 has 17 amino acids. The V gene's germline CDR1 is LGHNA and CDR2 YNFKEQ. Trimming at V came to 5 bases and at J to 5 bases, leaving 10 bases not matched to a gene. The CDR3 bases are TGTGCCAGCAGCTCGGGACTAGCGGGGGTATCGAGTGAGACCCAGTACTTC. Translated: CASSSGLAGVSSETQYF.

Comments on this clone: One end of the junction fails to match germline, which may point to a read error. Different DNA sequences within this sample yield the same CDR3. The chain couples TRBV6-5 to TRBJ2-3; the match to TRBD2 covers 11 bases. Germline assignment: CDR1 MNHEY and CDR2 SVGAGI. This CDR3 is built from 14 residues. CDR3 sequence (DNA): TGTGCCAGCAGTCTAGCGGGGGGCACGGATACGCAGTATTTT. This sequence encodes CASSLAGGTDTQYF.

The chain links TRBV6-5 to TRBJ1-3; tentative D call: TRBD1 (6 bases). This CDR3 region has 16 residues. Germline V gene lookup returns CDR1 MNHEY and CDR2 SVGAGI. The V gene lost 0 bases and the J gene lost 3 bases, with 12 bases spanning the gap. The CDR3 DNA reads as TGTGCCAGCAGTTACTCGACCCCGACAGGTGGAAACACCATATATTTT. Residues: CASSYSTPTGGNTIYF.

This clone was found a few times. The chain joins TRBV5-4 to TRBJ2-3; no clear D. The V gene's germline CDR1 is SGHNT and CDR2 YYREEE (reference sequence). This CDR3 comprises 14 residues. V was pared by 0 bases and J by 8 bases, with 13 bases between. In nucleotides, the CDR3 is TGTGCCAGCAGCTTGGCTCGAGATAGTCGTACGCAGTATTTT. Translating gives CASSLARDSRTQYF.

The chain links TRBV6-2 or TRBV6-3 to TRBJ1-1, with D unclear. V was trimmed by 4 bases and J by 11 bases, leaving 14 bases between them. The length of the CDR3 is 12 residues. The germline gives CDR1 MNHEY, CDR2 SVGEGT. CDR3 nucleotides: TGTGCCAGCAGTTCGATGACCCTGGAGGCTTTCTTT. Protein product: CASSSMTLEAFF.

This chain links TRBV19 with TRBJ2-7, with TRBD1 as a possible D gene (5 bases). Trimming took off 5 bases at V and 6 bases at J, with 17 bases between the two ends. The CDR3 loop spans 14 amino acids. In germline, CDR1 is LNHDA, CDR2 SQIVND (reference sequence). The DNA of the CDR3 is TGTGCCAGTAGTTCCAGGGCCCGGGTTGCCGAGCAGTACTTC. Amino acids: CASSSRARVAEQYF.

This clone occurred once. CDR3 loop: CASSGSQGETLHF. In DNA form, the CDR3 reads TGTGCCAGCAGTGGCTCACAGGGTGAAACCCTCCACTTT. The V call is TRBV6-4, the J call TRBJ1-6; perhaps TRBD1 as D (6 bases). The CDR3 loop spans 13 amino acids. The V end lost 4 bases, the J end lost 14 bases, and 15 bases lay between the germline ends. Germline-derived CDR1 and CDR2 are MRHNA and SNTAGT.

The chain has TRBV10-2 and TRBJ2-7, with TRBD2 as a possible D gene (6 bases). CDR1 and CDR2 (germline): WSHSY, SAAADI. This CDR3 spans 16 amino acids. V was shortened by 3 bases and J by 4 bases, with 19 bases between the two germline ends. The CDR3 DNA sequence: TGCGCCAGCAGTGAAAGGGCCACGGGCGGGGTATACGAGCAGTACTTC. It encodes CASSERATGGVYEQYF.

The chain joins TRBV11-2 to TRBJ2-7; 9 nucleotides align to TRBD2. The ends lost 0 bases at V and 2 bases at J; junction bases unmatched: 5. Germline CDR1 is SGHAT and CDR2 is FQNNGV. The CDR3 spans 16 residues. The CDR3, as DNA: TGTGCCAGCAGCTTAGATCGTTTAGCGGGGGCCTACGAGCAGTACTTC. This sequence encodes CASSLDRLAGAYEQYF.

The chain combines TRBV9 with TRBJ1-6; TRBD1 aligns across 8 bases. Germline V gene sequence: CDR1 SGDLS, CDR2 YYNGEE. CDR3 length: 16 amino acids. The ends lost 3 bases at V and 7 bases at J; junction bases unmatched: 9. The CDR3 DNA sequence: TGTGCCAGCAGCGCATCCCGGGACAGGTTAAATTCACCCCTCCACTTT. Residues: CASSASRDRLNSPLHF.

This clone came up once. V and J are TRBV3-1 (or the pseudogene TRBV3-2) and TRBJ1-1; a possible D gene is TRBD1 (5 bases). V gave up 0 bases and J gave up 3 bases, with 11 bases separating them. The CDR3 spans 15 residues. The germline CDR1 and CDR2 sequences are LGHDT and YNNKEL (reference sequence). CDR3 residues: CASSQDIGGDTEAFF. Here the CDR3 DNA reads TGTGCCAGCAGCCAAGATATCGGAGGGGACACTGAAGCTTTCTTT.

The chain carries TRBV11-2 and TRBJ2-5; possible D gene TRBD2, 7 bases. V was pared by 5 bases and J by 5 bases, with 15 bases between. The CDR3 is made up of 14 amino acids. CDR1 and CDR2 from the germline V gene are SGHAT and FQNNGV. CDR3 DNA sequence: TGTGCCAGCAGCCGAGGGGGGGTCGGGGAGACCCAGTACTTC. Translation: CASSRGGVGETQYF.

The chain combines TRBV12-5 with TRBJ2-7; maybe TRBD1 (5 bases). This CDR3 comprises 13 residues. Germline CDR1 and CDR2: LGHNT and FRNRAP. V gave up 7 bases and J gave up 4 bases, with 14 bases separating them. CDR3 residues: CASATGYTYEQYF. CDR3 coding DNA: TGTGCTAGTGCTACAGGTTACACGTACGAGCAGTACTTC.

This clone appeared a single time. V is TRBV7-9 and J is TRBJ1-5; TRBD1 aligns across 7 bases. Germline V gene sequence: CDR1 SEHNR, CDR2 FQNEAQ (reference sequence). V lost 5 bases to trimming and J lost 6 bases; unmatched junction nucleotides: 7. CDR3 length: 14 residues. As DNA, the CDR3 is TGTGCCAGCAGCCCAACAGGGGTACGTCAGCCCCAGCATTTT. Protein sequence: CASSPTGVRQPQHF.

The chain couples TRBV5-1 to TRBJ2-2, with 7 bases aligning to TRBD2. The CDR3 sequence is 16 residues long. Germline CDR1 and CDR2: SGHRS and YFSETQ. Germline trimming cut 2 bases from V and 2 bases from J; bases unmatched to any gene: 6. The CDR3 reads CASSLAGSINTGELFF. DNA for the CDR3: TGCGCCAGCAGCTTAGCGGGGTCAATAAACACCGGGGAGCTGTTTTTT.

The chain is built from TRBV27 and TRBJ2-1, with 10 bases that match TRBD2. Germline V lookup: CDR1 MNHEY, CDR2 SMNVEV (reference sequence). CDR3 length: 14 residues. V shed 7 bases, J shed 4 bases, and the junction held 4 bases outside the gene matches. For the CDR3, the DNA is TGTGCCAGCAATAAAGCGGGGGGGTACAATGAGCAGTTCTTC. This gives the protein CASNKAGGYNEQFF.

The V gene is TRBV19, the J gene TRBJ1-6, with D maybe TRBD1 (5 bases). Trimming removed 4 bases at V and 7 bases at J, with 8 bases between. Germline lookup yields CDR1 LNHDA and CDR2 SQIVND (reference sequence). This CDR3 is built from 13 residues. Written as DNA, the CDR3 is TGTGCCAGTAGTACTACAGGAAATTCACCCCTCCACTTT. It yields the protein CASSTTGNSPLHF.

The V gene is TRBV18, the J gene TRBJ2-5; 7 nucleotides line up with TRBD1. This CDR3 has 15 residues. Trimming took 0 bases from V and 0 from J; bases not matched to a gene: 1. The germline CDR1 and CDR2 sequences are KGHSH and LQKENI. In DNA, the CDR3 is TGTGCCAGCTCACCACCGGGACAGTACCAAGAGACCCAGTACTTC. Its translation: CASSPPGQYQETQYF.

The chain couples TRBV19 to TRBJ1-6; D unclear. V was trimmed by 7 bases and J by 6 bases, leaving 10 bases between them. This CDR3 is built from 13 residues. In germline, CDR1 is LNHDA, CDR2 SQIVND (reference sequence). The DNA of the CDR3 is TGTGCCAGTACCGAGCGGGCTAATTCACCCCTCCACTTT. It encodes CASTERANSPLHF.

The CDR3 DNA reads TGTGCCTGGAGCCAACTCACCGGGACAGTCGCTGGCTACACCTTC. The encoded protein is CAWSQLTGTVAGYTF. The rearrangement joins TRBV30 to TRBJ1-2; 7 nucleotides align to TRBD1. The CDR3 has 15 residues. V was pared by 3 bases and J by 7 bases, with 14 bases of the junction left unmatched. Germline CDR1 is GTSNPN and CDR2 is SVGIG (reference sequence).

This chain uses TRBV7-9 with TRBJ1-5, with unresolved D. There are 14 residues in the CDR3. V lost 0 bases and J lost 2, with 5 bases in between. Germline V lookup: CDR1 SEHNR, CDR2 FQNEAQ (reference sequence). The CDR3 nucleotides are TGTGCCAGCAGCTTAGCCTCGGGCAATCAGCCCCAGCATTTT. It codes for CASSLASGNQPQHF.

CDR3 protein: CASRGEGKITEAFF. The CDR3 DNA sequence: TGTGCCAGCAGGGGGGAGGGGAAAATCACTGAAGCTTTCTTT. V and J are TRBV2 and TRBJ1-1, with D possibly being TRBD1 (5 bases). Germline V gene lookup returns CDR1 SNHLY and CDR2 FYNNEI. CDR3 length: 14 amino acids. V was shortened by 6 bases and J by 4 bases, with 15 bases between the two germline ends.

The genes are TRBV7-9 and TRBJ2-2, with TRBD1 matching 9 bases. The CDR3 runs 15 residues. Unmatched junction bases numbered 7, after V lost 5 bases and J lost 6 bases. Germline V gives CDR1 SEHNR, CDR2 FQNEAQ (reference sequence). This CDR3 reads CASSPIQGAAGELFF. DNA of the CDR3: TGTGCCAGCAGCCCTATACAGGGGGCGGCCGGGGAGCTGTTTTTT.

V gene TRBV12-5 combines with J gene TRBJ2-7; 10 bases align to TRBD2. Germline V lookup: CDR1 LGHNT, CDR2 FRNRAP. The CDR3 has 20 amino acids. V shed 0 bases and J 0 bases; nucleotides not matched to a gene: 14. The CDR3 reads CASGLVGLAGVSYHSYEQYF. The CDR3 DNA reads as TGTGCTAGTGGTTTGGTAGGGCTAGCGGGGGTCTCGTACCACTCCTACGAGCAGTACTTC.

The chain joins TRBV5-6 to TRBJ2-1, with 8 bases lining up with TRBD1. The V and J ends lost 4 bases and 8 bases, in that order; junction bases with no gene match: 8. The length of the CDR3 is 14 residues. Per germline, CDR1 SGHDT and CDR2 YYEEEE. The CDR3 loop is CASSPGQGIHEQFF. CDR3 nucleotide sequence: TGTGCCAGCAGCCCCGGACAGGGAATCCATGAGCAGTTCTTC.

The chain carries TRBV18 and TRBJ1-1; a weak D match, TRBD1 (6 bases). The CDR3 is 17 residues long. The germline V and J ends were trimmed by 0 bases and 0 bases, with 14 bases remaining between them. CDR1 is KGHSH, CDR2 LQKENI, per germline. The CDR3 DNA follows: TGTGCCAGCTCACCACCGTGGGCAGGGGCCATGAACACTGAAGCTTTCTTT. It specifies CASSPPWAGAMNTEAFF.

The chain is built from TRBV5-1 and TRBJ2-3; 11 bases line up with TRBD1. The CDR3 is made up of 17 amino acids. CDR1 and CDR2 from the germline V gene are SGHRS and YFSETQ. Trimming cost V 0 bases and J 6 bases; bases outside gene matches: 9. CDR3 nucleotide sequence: TGCGCCAGCAGCTTGGTTTCTGGACAGGGGGCAGGGGATACGCAGTATTTT. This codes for CASSLVSGQGAGDTQYF.